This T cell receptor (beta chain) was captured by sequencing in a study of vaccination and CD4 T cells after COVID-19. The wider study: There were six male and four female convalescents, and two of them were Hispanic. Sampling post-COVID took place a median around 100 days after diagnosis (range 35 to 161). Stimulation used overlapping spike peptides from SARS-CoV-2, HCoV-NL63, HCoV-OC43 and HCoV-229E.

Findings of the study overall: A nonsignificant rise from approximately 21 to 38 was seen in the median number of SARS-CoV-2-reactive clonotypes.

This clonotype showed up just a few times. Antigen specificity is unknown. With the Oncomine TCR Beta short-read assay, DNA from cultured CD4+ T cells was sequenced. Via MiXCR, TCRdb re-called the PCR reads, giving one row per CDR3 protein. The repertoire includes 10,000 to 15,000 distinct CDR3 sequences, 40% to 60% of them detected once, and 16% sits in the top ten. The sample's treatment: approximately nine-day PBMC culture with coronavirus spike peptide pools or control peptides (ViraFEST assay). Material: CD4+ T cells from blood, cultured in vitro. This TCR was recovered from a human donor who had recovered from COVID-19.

The CDR3 protein is CSARGSGQVYEQYF. The CDR3 bases are TGCAGTGCTAGGGGATCGGGACAGGTGTACGAGCAGTACTTC. The chain combines TRBV20-1 with TRBJ2-7, with 8 positions matching TRBD1. Germline V CDR1 and CDR2: DFQATT, SNEGSKA (reference sequence). V lost 3 bases and J lost 4; bases outside the gene matches: 8. The CDR3 is 14 residues long.